A selection of T cell receptor beta chains follows, all from one sample in a study of blood T cells in healthy people across ages. TCRdb ran MiXCR on the 5' RACE reads and lists one entry per CDR3 protein. The sample consists of some 1.4 million distinct CDR3 sequences, about 43% of them appearing once. Sequencing input: blood. These receptors all stem from a woman under 30 in good health. The CDR3 runs from the conserved cysteine through the conserved F or W. The order of the fields is D gene, V gene, J gene, clone size, CDR3 DNA, CDR3 protein. D genes are given only for firm matches. The size of a clone is reported for some rows only, either as once, few or many, or as a class for expanded clones.

TRBD1	TRBV6-6	TRBJ1-2	NA	TGTGCCAGCAGAATAGCGGGACAGGGGGGTCGGGGCTACACCTTC	CASRIAGQGGRGYTF
NA	TRBV27	TRBJ2-7	few	TGTGCCAGCCATCTACTAGGGTCCTACGAGCAGTACTTC	CASHLLGSYEQYF
NA	TRBV9	TRBJ2-1	NA	TGTGCCAGCAGCGTAGGTAAGGGGGGTGCTGAGCAGTTCTTC	CASSVGKGGAEQFF
TRBD2	TRBV9	TRBJ2-1	NA	TGTGCCAGCAGCGTAGGGGAACTAGCGGGGAATGAGCAGTTCTTC	CASSVGELAGNEQFF
TRBD2	TRBV12-3/TRBV12-4	TRBJ2-2	NA	TGTGCCAGCAGTTTAGGCCTAGCGGGATTGGGCGGGGAGCTGTTTTTT	CASSLGLAGLGGELFF
TRBD2	TRBV3-1	TRBJ2-7	few	TGTGCCAGCACGCTAGCGGGAGTTCACGAGCAGTACTTC	CASTLAGVHEQYF
TRBD2	TRBV11-2	TRBJ2-7	NA	TGTGCCAGCAGCTCCTATTCTGAGCGGGAGGGCCAGTACGAGCAGTACTTC	CASSSYSEREGQYEQYF
NA	TRBV7-6	TRBJ2-7	NA	TGTGCCAGCAGCGTATGGGGGACGGACGAGCAGTACTTC	CASSVWGTDEQYF
NA	TRBV13	TRBJ2-5	few	TGTGCCAGCAGCCCACAGGCAGTTCTGGGCGTCGAGACCCAGTACTTC	CASSPQAVLGVETQYF
TRBD1	TRBV7-2	TRBJ2-1	NA	TGTGCCAGCAGCTTCGGACAGGCCAATGAGCAGTTCTTC	CASSFGQANEQFF
NA	TRBV20-1	TRBJ2-5	NA	TGCAGTGCCAACGGCGGCTTCCAAGAGACCCAGTACTTC	CSANGGFQETQYF
TRBD2	TRBV20-1	TRBJ2-5	NA	TGCAGTGCTAGGAGTAGCGGGGGGGAGACCCAGTACTTC	CSARSSGGETQYF
TRBD1	TRBV20-1	TRBJ1-2	NA	TGCAGTGCTACACAGGGGTTTTATGGCTACACCTTC	CSATQGFYGYTF
NA	TRBV5-5	TRBJ2-3	few	TGTGCCAGCAGCTTGCCCGAAACAGATACGCAGTATTTT	CASSLPETDTQYF
NA	TRBV20-1	TRBJ1-5	NA	TGCAGTGCTAGACAGCCGGGACAATATAGCAATCAGCCCCAGCATTTT	CSARQPGQYSNQPQHF
NA	TRBV20-1	TRBJ2-7	NA	TGCAGTGCTAGAAAGGTGTTTCGGGGCTCCTCCTACGAGCAGTACTTC	CSARKVFRGSSYEQYF
NA	TRBV10-3	TRBJ1-3	NA	TGTGCCGGACGTTTGAATGGGCTAGAAGGAAACACCATATATTTT	CAGRLNGLEGNTIYF
NA	TRBV12-3/TRBV12-4	TRBJ2-7	NA	TGTGCCAGCAGTTTAGCCTACAGGTCCTACGAGCAGTACTTC	CASSLAYRSYEQYF
NA	TRBV18	TRBJ2-1	NA	TGTGCCAGCTCCCCTCCTGGGGCAGCCTACAATGAGCAGTTCTTC	CASSPPGAAYNEQFF
NA	TRBV29-1	TRBJ1-4	few	TGCAGCGTTGGTTGGGGGACTACTAATGAAAAACTGTTTTTT	CSVGWGTTNEKLFF
TRBD2	TRBV7-2	TRBJ2-1	NA	TGTGCCAGCAGCTTTTTATCCAGCGGGATGCGAAGTGAGCAGTTCTTC	CASSFLSSGMRSEQFF
NA	TRBV6-6	TRBJ2-1	once	TGTGCCAGCCGCTCTGGGGAAAGATACAATGAGCAGTTCTTC	CASRSGERYNEQFF
NA	TRBV6-5	TRBJ1-4	few	TGTGCCACCCGAGAGGGTGGTAGTGAAAAACTGTTTTTT	CATREGGSEKLFF